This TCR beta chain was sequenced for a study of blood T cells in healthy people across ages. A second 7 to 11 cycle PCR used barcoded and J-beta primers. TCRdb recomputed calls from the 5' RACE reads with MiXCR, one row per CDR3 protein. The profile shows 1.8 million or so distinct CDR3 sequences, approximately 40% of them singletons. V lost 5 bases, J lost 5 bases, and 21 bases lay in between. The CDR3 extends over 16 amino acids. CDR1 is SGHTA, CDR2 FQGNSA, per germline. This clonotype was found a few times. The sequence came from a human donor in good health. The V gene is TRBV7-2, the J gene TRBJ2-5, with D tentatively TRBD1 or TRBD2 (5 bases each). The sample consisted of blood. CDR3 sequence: CASSAKAVGVLETQYF. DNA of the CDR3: TGTGCCAGCAGCGCCAAAGCGGTAGGGGTTCTGGAGACCCAGTACTTC.